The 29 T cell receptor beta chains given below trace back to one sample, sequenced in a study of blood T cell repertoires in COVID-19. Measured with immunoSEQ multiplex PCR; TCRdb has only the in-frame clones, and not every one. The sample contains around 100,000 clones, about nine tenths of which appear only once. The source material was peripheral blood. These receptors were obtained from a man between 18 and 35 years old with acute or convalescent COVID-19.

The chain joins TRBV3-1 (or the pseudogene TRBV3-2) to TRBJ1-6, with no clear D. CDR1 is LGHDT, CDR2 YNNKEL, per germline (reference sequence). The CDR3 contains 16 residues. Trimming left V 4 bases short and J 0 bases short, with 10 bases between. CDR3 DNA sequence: TGTGCCAGCAGCCCAACTACATTCTCCTATAATTCACCCCTCCACTTT. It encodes CASSPTTFSYNSPLHF.

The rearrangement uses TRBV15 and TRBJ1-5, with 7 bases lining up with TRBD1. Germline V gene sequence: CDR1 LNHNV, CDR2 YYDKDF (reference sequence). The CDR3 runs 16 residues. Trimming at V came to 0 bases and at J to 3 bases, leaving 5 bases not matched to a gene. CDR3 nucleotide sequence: TGTGCCACCAGCAGAGATCCGACAGGGTCCAATCAGCCCCAGCATTTT. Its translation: CATSRDPTGSNQPQHF.

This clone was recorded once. CDR3 nucleotides: TGTGCCAGCAGCTTAGTCGGACAGGATCAGCCCCAGCATTTT. This sequence encodes CASSLVGQDQPQHF. This chain connects TRBV7-2 to TRBJ1-5; 7 nucleotides align to TRBD1. V lost 1 base, J lost 5 bases, and 2 bases stayed unmatched. There are 14 residues in the CDR3. The germline V gene has CDR1 SGHTA and CDR2 FQGNSA.

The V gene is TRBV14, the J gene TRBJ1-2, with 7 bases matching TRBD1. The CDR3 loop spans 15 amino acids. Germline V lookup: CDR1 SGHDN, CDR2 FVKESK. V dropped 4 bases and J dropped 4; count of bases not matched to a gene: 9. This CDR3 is CASSPRLTGTYGYTF. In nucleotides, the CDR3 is TGTGCCAGCAGCCCCCGTTTGACAGGGACCTATGGCTACACCTTC.

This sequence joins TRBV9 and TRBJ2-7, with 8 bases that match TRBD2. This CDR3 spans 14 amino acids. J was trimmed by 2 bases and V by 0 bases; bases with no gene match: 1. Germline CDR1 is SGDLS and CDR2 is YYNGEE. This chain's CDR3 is CASSVEAGAYEQYF. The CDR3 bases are TGTGCCAGCAGCGTAGAAGCGGGAGCCTACGAGCAGTACTTC.

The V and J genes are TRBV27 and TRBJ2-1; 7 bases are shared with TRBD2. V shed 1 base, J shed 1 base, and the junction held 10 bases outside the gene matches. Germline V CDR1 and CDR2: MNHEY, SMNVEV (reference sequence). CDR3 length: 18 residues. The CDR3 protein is CASSLYASGIGSYNEQFF. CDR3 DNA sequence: TGTGCCAGCAGTTTATACGCTAGCGGTATTGGGTCCTACAATGAGCAGTTCTTC.

DNA for the CDR3: TGCGCCAGCAGAGCGACTAGCGGGGGGGCATGGGAGCAGTACTTC. The encoded protein is CASRATSGGAWEQYF. The chain joins TRBV5-1 to TRBJ2-7; 14 bases match TRBD2. Germline V gene lookup returns CDR1 SGHRS and CDR2 YFSETQ. The CDR3 is 15 amino acids. After removal of 5 bases from V and 7 bases from J, the junction contained 8 bases not matched to a gene.

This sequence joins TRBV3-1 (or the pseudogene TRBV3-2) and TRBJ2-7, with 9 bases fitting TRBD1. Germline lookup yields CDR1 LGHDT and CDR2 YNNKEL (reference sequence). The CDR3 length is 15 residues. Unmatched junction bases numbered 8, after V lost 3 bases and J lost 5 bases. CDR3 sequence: CASSHTVGTGNEQYF. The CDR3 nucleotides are TGTGCCAGCAGCCACACGGTGGGGACAGGGAACGAGCAGTACTTC.

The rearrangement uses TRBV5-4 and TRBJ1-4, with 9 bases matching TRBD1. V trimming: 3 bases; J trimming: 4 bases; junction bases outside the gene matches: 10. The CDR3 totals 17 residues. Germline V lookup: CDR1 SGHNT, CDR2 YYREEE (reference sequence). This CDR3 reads CASSSFSWDRVNEKLFF. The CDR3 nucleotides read TGTGCCAGCAGCTCTTTCTCGTGGGACAGGGTTAATGAAAAACTGTTTTTT.

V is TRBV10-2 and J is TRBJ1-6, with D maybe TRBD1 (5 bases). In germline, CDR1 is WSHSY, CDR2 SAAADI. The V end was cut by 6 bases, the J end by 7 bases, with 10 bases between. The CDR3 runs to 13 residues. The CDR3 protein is CASSPGVNSPLHF. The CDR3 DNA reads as TGCGCCAGCAGCCCGGGGGTCAATTCACCCCTCCACTTT.

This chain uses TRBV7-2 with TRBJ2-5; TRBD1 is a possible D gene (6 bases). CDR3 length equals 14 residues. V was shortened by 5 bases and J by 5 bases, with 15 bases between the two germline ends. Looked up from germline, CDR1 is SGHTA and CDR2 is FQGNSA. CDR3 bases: TGTGCCAGCAGCGACGGACAGTTGGGGGAGACCCAGTACTTC. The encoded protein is CASSDGQLGETQYF. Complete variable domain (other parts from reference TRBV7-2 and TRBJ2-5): GAGVSQSPSNKVTEKGKDVELRCDPISGHTALYWYRQSLGQGLEFLIYFQGNSAPDKSGLPSDRFSAERTGGSVSTLTIQRTQQEDSAVYLCASSDGQLGETQYFGPGTRLLVL.

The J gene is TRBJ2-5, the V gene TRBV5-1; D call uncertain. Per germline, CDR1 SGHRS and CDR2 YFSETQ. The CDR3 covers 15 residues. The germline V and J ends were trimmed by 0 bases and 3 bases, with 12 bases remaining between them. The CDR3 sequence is CASSLVAPSEETQYF. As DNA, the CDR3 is TGCGCCAGCAGCTTGGTGGCCCCGTCAGAAGAGACCCAGTACTTC.

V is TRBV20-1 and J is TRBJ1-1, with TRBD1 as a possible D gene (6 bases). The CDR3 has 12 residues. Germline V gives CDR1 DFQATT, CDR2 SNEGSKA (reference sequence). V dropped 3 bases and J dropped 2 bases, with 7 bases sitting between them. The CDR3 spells CSASGGNTEAFF. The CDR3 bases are TGCAGTGCTAGTGGGGGCAACACTGAAGCTTTCTTT.

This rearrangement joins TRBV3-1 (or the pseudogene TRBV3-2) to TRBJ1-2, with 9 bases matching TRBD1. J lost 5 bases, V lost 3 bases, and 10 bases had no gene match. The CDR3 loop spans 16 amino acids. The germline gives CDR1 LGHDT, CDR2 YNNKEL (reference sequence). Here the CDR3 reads CASSQLTGGSTYGYTF. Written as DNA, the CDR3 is TGTGCCAGCAGCCAGTTAACAGGGGGCTCAACTTATGGCTACACCTTC.

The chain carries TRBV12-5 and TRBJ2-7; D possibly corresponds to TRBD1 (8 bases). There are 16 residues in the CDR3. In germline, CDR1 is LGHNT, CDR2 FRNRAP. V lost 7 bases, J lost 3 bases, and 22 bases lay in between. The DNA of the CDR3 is TGTGCTAGTGCCGATGGGGGGGCAGGGGGCATCTACGAGCAGTACTTC. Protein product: CASADGGAGGIYEQYF. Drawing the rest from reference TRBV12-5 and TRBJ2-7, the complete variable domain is DARVTQTPRHKVTEMGQEVTMRCQPILGHNTVFWYRQTMMQGLELLAYFRNRAPLDDSGMPKDRFSAEMPDATLATLKIQPSEPRDSAVYFCASADGGAGGIYEQYFGPGTRLTVT.

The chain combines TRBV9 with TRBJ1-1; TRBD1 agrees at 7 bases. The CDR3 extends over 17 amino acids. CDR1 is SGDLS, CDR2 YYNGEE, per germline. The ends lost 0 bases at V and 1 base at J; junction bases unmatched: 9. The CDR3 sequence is CASSVGQGGPANTEAFF. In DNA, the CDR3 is TGTGCCAGCAGCGTAGGACAGGGTGGACCTGCGAACACTGAAGCTTTCTTT.

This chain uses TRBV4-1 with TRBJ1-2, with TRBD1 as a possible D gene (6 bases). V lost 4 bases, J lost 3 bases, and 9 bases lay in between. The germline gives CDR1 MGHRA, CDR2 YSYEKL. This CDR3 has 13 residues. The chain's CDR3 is CASSPTGYYGYTF. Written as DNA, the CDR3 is TGCGCCAGCAGCCCCACAGGGTACTATGGCTACACCTTC.

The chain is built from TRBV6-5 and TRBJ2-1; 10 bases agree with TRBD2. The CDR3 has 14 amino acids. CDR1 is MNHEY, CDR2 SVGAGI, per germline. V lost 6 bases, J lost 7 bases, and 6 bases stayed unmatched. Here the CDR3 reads CASSTGLANNEQFF. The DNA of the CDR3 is TGTGCCAGCAGCACGGGACTAGCGAATAATGAGCAGTTCTTC.

The CDR3 protein is CASSVGRTNTEAFF. The CDR3, as DNA: TGTGCCAGCAGCGTAGGGAGGACGAACACTGAAGCTTTCTTT. V gene TRBV9 combines with J gene TRBJ1-1, with unresolved D. CDR1 SGDLS and CDR2 YYNGEE come from the germline V gene. The CDR3 loop spans 14 amino acids. The germline V and J ends were trimmed by 0 bases and 1 base, with 7 bases remaining between them.

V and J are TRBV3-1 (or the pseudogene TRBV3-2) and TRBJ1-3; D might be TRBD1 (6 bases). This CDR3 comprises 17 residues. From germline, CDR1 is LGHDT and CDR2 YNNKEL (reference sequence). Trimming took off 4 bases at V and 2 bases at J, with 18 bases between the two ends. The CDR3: CASSLGHTQVTGNTIYF. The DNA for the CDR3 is TGTGCCAGCAGCCTGGGACATACGCAGGTCACTGGAAACACCATATATTTT.

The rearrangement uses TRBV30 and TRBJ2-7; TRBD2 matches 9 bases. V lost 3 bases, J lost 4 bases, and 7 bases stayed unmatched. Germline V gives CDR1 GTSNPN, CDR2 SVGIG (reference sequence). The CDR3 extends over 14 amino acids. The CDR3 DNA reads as TGTGCCTGGAGGGGATCTAGCGGGGCATACGAGCAGTACTTC. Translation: CAWRGSSGAYEQYF.

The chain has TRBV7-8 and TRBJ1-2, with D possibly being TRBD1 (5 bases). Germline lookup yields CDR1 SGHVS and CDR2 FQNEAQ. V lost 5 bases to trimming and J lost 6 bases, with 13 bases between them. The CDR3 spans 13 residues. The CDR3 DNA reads TGTGCCAGCAGCCCTGACAGAAACAATGGCTACACCTTC. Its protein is CASSPDRNNGYTF.

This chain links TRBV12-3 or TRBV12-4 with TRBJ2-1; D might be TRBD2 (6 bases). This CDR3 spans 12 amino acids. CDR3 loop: CASRSGASDAFF. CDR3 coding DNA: TGTGCTAGTCGCAGTGGGGCTAGCGACGCGTTCTTC.

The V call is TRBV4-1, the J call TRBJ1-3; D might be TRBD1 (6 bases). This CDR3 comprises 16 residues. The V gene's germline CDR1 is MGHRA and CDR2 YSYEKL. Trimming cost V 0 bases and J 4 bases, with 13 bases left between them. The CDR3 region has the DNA TGCGCCAGCAGCCAAGATCGAGCAGGGGACGGAAACACCATATATTTT. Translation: CASSQDRAGDGNTIYF.

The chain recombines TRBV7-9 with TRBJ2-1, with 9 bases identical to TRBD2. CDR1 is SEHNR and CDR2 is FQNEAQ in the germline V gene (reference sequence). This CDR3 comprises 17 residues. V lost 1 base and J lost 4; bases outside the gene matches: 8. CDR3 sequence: CASSLGGGRAQYNEQFF. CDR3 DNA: TGTGCCAGCAGCTTAGGGGGCGGGAGGGCCCAATACAATGAGCAGTTCTTC.

Here the CDR3 reads CASSQVLGTDTQYF. In DNA form, the CDR3 reads TGTGCCAGCAGCCAAGTACTGGGCACAGATACGCAGTATTTT. The chain is built from TRBV14 and TRBJ2-3; no firm D call. Germline values: CDR1 SGHDN, CDR2 FVKESK. The CDR3 spans 14 residues. The germline V and J ends were trimmed by 1 base and 1 base, with 6 bases remaining between them.

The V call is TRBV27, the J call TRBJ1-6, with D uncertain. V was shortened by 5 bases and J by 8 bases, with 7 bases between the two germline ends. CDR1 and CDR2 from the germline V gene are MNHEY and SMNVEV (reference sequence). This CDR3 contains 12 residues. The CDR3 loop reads CASSPTDSPLHF. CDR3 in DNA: TGTGCCAGCAGTCCTACAGATTCACCCCTCCACTTT.

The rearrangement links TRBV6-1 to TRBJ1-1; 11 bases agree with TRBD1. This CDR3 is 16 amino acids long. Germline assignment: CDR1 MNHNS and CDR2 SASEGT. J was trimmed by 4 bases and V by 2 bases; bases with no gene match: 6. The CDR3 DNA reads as TGTGCCAGCAGTGAATTGCCGGGACAGGGGGGCACTGAAGCTTTCTTT. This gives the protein CASSELPGQGGTEAFF.

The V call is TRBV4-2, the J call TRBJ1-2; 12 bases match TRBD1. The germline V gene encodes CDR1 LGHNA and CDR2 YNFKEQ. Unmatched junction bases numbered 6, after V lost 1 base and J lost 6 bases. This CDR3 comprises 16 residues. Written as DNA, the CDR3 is TGTGCCAGCAGCCAAGGGGGGACAGGGGGCGGTGATGGCTACACCTTC. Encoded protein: CASSQGGTGGGDGYTF.